The source of this T cell receptor beta chain is a study of T cell responses to AZD1222 COVID-19 vaccine. Study-wide results and limits: Two AZD1222 administrations were followed by greater Spike-specific TCR breadth and depth. Among the donors, most were white British and more were female, and clonal diversity was possibly underestimated. Repertoires were obtained only post-peak T cell response.

This table comes from immunoSEQ multiplex PCR, and its TCRdb copy is limited to in-frame clones, with some not included. The repertoire includes fewer than 110,000 clones, about 86% of them detected once, and about 1.5% sits in the top ten. V was shortened by 0 bases and J by 2 bases, with 10 bases between the two germline ends. Germline CDR1 KGHSH, CDR2 LQKENI. This CDR3 is built from 15 residues. With regard to this clone: Its antigen is unknown.

This TCR was recovered from an adult in good health. The sample was peripheral blood, taken on day 0 of AZD1222 vaccination. V usage is TRBV18 and J usage is TRBJ1-1, with D uncertain. DNA of the CDR3: TGTGCCAGCTCACCACCGGGAAAACCAAACACTGAAGCTTTCTTT. Its translation is CASSPPGKPNTEAFF.